This T cell receptor beta chain was recovered during a study of beta chain features in type 1 diabetes. V trimming: 7 bases; J trimming: 5 bases; junction bases outside the gene matches: 7. This CDR3 spans 12 amino acids. Germline CDR1 reads SQVTM; CDR2 reads ANQGSEA. TCRB transcripts that were expressed got sequenced, as all of the isolated RNA had been reverse transcribed. The data were produced by immunoSEQ multiplex PCR, yet TCRdb's version contains in-frame clones alone and is incomplete. The table includes more than 95,000 clones, approximately 30% detected once. General observations from the study: Shorter templates might be favored by PCR, equally in patients and controls. A greater similarity of naive, central memory and Treg TCRB repertoires was seen among patients than among healthy donors. Across all four CD4+ subsets, people with type 1 diabetes showed modestly shorter TCRB CDR3s.

This clone showed up just a few times. Its antigen is unknown. Stem cell-like memory, regulatory, central memory and naive CD4+ cells were sorted via CD45RO/CCR7/CD25/CD127/CD95/CD27. The TCR was taken from a woman between 18 and 30 years old with type 1 diabetes. The genes are TRBV29-1 and TRBJ2-5, with 7 bases that match TRBD2. The specimen was central memory CD4+ T cells from blood. The DNA of the CDR3 is TGCAGCGCTAGACTAGCCCAGGAGACCCAGTACTTC. It yields the protein CSARLAQETQYF.